The 7 T cell receptor beta chains in this list originate from one sample, sequenced in a study of shared clonotypes between healthy human individuals. Assay used: immunoSEQ multiplex PCR; TCRdb lists only in-frame clones, some missing. The table lists some 1 million clones, under 80% of them singletons. The sample comprised memory CD4+ T cells sorted from blood. Subset noted: CD45RA-negative fraction. The receptors derive from a man between 18 and 35 years old in good health.

This clone was detected many times. The rearrangement links TRBV19 to TRBJ1-6; tentative D call: TRBD1 (5 bases). The CDR3 is 14 amino acids. The germline CDR1 and CDR2 sequences are LNHDA and SQIVND (reference sequence). V was cut by 7 bases and J by 5 bases, with 12 bases left in between. DNA for the CDR3: TGTGCCAGTACCCCAGGGTACCATAATTCACCCCTCCACTTT. Translation: CASTPGYHNSPLHF.

This chain connects TRBV9 to TRBJ1-3; D gene ambiguous. This CDR3 contains 15 residues. CDR1 is SGDLS, CDR2 YYNGEE, per germline. Trimming pared 0 bases from V and 0 bases from J, leaving 7 bases between. The DNA of the CDR3 is TGTGCCAGCAGCGTAGCCGGCCTCTCTGGAAACACCATATATTTT. It is translated as CASSVAGLSGNTIYF.

The CDR3 loop reads CAISELGGTGAATYGYTF. The CDR3 region has the DNA TGTGCCATCAGTGAGTTGGGGGGGACAGGGGCCGCCACCTATGGCTACACCTTC. This chain joins TRBV10-3 and TRBJ1-2; 10 nucleotides agree with TRBD1. This CDR3 is built from 18 residues. Germline-derived CDR1 and CDR2 are ENHRY and SYGVKD. Losses at the gene ends were 1 base for V and 4 bases for J; bases not matched to a gene: 12.

The V and J genes are TRBV18 and TRBJ1-2, with 7 nucleotides matching TRBD1. The CDR3 spans 14 residues. V shed 3 bases, J shed 4 bases, and the junction held 5 bases outside the gene matches. Germline CDR1 and CDR2: KGHSH and LQKENI. This CDR3 reads CASSPGRDSYGYTF. The CDR3 DNA sequence: TGTGCCAGCTCACCCGGAAGGGACAGCTATGGCTACACCTTC.

This chain uses TRBV11-2 with TRBJ1-2; D is undetermined. The CDR3 extends over 17 amino acids. Germline values: CDR1 SGHAT, CDR2 FQNNGV. V lost 1 base to trimming and J lost 7 bases, with 22 bases between them. CDR3 sequence: CASSLGRGRAVGGGYTF. DNA of the CDR3: TGTGCCAGCAGCTTAGGCCGCGGCAGAGCCGTAGGAGGTGGCTACACCTTC.

The chain joins TRBV5-1 to TRBJ2-3, with TRBD1 matching over 7 bases. The CDR3 spans 14 residues. Germline loops: CDR1 SGHRS, CDR2 YFSETQ. J was trimmed by 3 bases and V by 4 bases; bases with no gene match: 5. Here the CDR3 reads CASSPLTGTDTQYF. DNA for the CDR3: TGCGCCAGCAGCCCCCTGACAGGGACAGATACGCAGTATTTT. The full variable domain, completed using reference TRBV5-1 and TRBJ2-3, is KAGVTQTPRYLIKTRGQQVTLSCSPISGHRSVSWYQQTPGQGLQFLFEYFSETQRNKGNFPGRFSGRQFSNSRSEMNVSTLELGDSALYLCASSPLTGTDTQYFGPGTRLTVL.

This rearrangement joins TRBV19 to TRBJ2-5, with a possible D match to TRBD2 (6 bases). Between the trimmed V and J ends, which lost 2 bases and 5 bases, there was a span of 15 bases. The CDR3 is 15 amino acids. Germline assignment: CDR1 LNHDA and CDR2 SQIVND (reference sequence). CDR3 sequence: CASSIRDLARETQYF. The CDR3 DNA reads TGTGCCAGTAGTATAAGGGACTTAGCGAGGGAGACCCAGTACTTC.